These T cell receptor beta chains were read from a single sample in a study of blood T cell repertoires in COVID-19. Data came from immunoSEQ multiplex PCR; TCRdb stores just in-frame clones and leaves some out. The sample records 280,000 or so clones, around 92% being singletons. The specimen sequenced was PBMCs or T cells enriched from blood (not recorded which). Every receptor here comes from a woman in her forties or fifties who had been exposed to COVID-19. Both conserved end residues are part of each CDR3. The D gene is left open where the match is weak. Some rows have no size entry. The others give once, few or many, or a class for an expanded clone.

.	.	TRBV30	TRBJ2-5	TGTGCCTGGACCTTTGGAGGGATCCAGGAGACCCAGTACTTC	CAWTFGGIQETQYF
.	.	TRBV4-2	TRBJ1-3	TGTGCCAGCAGCCACCCCGGACAGCTCTCTGGAAACACCATATATTTT	CASSHPGQLSGNTIYF
.	.	TRBV28	TRBJ2-7	TGTGCCAGCAGTTCATCCGGGACACCCCAGCGTGAGCAGTACTTC	CASSSSGTPQREQYF
.	TRBD1	TRBV19	TRBJ1-2	TGTGCCAGTCGAGAGGGGGCCTATGGCTACACCTTC	CASREGAYGYTF
.	TRBD1	TRBV4-1	TRBJ1-2	TGCGCCAGCAGCCACACCGGGACAGGGGGCGCGAGTGGCTACACCTTC	CASSHTGTGGASGYTF
.	TRBD1	TRBV30	TRBJ2-7	TGTGCCTGGAGAGCCCCCGGGACAGACAGAACCTACGAGCAGTACTTC	CAWRAPGTDRTYEQYF
.	TRBD1	TRBV5-4	TRBJ1-6	TGTGCCAGCAGCCCGGGACAGGGGAAGGCCAATTCACCCCTCCACTTT	CASSPGQGKANSPLHF
few	.	TRBV19	TRBJ1-5	TGTGCCAGTAGTAGGGGCTATAGCAATCAGCCCCAGCATTTT	CASSRGYSNQPQHF
.	TRBD1	TRBV5-1	TRBJ2-3	TGCGCCAGCAGCCCGGATGGGACAGGGGACGATACGCAGTATTTT	CASSPDGTGDDTQYF
.	.	TRBV2	TRBJ2-1	TGTGCCAGCAGTGAAAACGGGGGGCCGTCTGAGCAGTTCTTC	CASSENGGPSEQFF
.	TRBD1	TRBV25-1	TRBJ1-2	TGTGCCAGCAGTCCTACCGGACAGGGCCGACGTGGCTACACCTTC	CASSPTGQGRRGYTF
.	TRBD2	TRBV5-4	TRBJ2-3	TGTGCCAGCAGCTTGGAGCTAGCGGGGAGCACAGATACGCAGTATTTT	CASSLELAGSTDTQYF
.	.	TRBV11-2	TRBJ1-2	TGTGCCAGCAGCTTCGGTGCCAGGGCGAGCTACACCTTC	CASSFGARASYTF
.	TRBD2	TRBV7-6	TRBJ2-7	TGTGCCAGCAGCTTATCACCCGGGGGGGAAAGATCCTACGAGCAGTACTTC	CASSLSPGGERSYEQYF
once	.	TRBV3-1/TRBV3-2	TRBJ2-1	TGTGCCAGCAGCCAACTAGGTGGTGAGCAGTTCTTC	CASSQLGGEQFF
.	.	TRBV19	TRBJ1-5	TGTGCCAGTACCGCGACTTATAATCAGCCCCAGCATTTT	CASTATYNQPQHF
.	.	TRBV4-1	TRBJ2-4	TGCGCCAGCAGCCAAGATTCTCAGATAGCCAAAAACATTCAGTACTTC	CASSQDSQIAKNIQYF
once	TRBD1	TRBV7-6	TRBJ2-7	TGTGCCAGCAGCTCGATCCCTACAGGGGGTTCCTACGAGCAGTACTTC	CASSSIPTGGSYEQYF
.	TRBD1	TRBV27	TRBJ1-5	TGTGCCAGCAGTATGCAGACAGGGTTCAATCAGCCCCAGCATTTT	CASSMQTGFNQPQHF
.	.	TRBV6-5	TRBJ1-2	TGTGCCAGCCACGCCTACGGGGAGGCTAACTATGGCTACACCTTC	CASHAYGEANYGYTF
.	TRBD1	TRBV19	TRBJ1-5	TGTGCCAGTAGTTACGGGACAGGGTATTATCAGCCCCAGCATTTT	CASSYGTGYYQPQHF
.	TRBD1	TRBV5-1	TRBJ1-2	TGCGCCAGCAAAACAGGGGGCGCGGGAGGCTACACCTTC	CASKTGGAGGYTF
.	TRBD1	TRBV2	TRBJ2-1	TGTGCCAGCAGTGACCCGGGACAGGGGGCTTGGAATGAGCAGTTCTTC	CASSDPGQGAWNEQFF
.	.	TRBV7-8	TRBJ2-7	TGTGCCAGCAGCTTAGGTGATAGCCGCACCTACGAGCAGTACTTC	CASSLGDSRTYEQYF
once	TRBD1	TRBV28	TRBJ2-1	TGTGCCAGCAATACAGGGGGCTGGGACAATGAGCAGTTCTTC	CASNTGGWDNEQFF
.	TRBD2	TRBV6-4	TRBJ2-3	TGTGCCAGCAGTGACTCACTAGCGGGGGCCAGCACAGATACGCAGTATTTT	CASSDSLAGASTDTQYF